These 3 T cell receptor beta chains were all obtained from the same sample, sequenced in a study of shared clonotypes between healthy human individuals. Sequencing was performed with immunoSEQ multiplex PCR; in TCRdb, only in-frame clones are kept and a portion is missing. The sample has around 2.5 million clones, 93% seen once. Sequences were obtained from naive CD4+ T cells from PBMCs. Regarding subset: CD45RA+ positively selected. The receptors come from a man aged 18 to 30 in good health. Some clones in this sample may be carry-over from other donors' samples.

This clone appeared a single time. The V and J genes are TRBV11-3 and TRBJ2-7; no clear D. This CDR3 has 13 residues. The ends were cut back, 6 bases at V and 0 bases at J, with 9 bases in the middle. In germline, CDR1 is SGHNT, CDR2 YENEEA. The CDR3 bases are TGTGCCAGCAGGAAAGGTAGCTCCTACGAGCAGTACTTC. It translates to CASRKGSSYEQYF.

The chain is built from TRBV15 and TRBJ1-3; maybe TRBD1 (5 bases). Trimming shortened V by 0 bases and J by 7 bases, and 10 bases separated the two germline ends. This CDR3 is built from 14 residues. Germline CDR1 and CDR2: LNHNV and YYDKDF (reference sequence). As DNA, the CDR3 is TGTGCCACCAGCAGAGAGGGGCCATTCAACACCATATATTTT. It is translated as CATSREGPFNTIYF.

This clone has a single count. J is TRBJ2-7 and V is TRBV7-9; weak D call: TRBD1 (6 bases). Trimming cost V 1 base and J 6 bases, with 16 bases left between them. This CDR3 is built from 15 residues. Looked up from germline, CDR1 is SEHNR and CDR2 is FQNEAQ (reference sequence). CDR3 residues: CASSLETWQGREQYF. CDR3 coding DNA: TGTGCCAGCAGCTTAGAGACCTGGCAGGGGCGCGAGCAGTACTTC.